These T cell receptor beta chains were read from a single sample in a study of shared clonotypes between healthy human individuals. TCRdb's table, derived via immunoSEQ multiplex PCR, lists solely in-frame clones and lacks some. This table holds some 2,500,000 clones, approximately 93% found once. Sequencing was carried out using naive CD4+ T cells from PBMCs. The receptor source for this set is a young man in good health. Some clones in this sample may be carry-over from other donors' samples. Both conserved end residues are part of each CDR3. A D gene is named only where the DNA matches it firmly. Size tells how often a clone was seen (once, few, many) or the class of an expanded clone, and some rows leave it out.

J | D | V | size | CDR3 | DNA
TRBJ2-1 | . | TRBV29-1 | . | CSAGLIIYNEQFF | TGCAGCGCCGGACTCATAATATACAATGAGCAGTTCTTC
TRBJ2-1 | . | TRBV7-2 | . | CASSSARVGYNEQFF | TGTGCCAGCAGCTCCGCCCGAGTGGGCTACAATGAGCAGTTCTTC
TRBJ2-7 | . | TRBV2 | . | CASREGLAPVYEQYF | TGTGCCAGCAGGGAGGGGTTGGCCCCTGTCTACGAGCAGTACTTC
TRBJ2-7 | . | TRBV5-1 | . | CASSLLPGGSGETYEQYF | TGCGCCAGCAGCTTACTCCCGGGGGGCTCAGGGGAGACCTACGAGCAGTACTTC
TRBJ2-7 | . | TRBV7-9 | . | CASSLYQGGYEQYF | TGTGCCAGCAGCTTGTACCAGGGAGGCTACGAGCAGTACTTC
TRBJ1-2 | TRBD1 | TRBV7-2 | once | CASSLAPPPPSTGAVSYGYTF | TGTGCCAGCAGCTTAGCACCCCCTCCCCCTTCTACAGGGGCTGTCAGCTATGGCTACACCTTC
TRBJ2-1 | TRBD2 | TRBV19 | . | CASSRGLAGGGMSYNEQFF | TGTGCCAGTAGTCGAGGACTAGCGGGAGGGGGCATGTCCTACAATGAGCAGTTCTTC
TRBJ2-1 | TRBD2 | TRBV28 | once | CASSQAGGPYNEQFF | TGTGCCAGCAGTCAAGCGGGAGGGCCCTACAATGAGCAGTTCTTC
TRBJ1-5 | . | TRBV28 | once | CASSYSGDSNQPQHF | TGTGCCAGCAGTTACTCCGGGGATAGCAATCAGCCCCAGCATTTT
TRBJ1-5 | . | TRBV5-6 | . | CASSIAAEGGSNQPQHF | TGTGCCAGCAGCATCGCAGCTGAGGGGGGGAGCAATCAGCCCCAGCATTTT
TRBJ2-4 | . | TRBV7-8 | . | CASSLAETLRHIQYF | TGTGCCAGCAGCTTAGCTGAGACTTTGAGGCACATTCAGTACTTC
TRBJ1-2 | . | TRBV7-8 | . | CASSLTGGGYTF | TGTGCCAGCAGCTTAACGGGGGGAGGCTACACCTTC
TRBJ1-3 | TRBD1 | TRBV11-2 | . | CASSRTGRSGNTIYF | TGTGCCAGCAGCCGGACAGGCCGCTCTGGAAACACCATATATTTT
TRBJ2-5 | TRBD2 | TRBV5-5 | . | CASSQAGPQETQYF | TGTGCCAGCAGCCAAGCGGGGCCGCAAGAGACCCAGTACTTC
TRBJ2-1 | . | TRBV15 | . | CATSRVKGNEQFF | TGTGCCACCAGCAGAGTTAAGGGCAATGAGCAGTTCTTC
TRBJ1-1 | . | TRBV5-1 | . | CASSVGLNTEAFF | TGCGCCAGCAGCGTAGGCCTGAACACTGAAGCTTTCTTT
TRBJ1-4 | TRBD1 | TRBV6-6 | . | CASTGQGGEKLFF | TGTGCCAGCACCGGACAGGGGGGTGAAAAACTGTTTTTT